This T cell receptor (beta chain) was identified during a study of cytomegalovirus exposure and HLA in healthy donors. Concerning this clone: The antigen remains unidentified.

CDR3 length: 14 residues. The germline V gene has CDR1 SGHRS and CDR2 YFSETQ. Trimming removed 7 bases at V and 4 bases at J, with 15 bases between. General study results and limits: In a later analysis, CMV-associated beta chains were mostly HLA-associated, it appeared. Highly shared sequence variants in one cluster were likely a sequencing artifact. In a later analysis, DRB1 alleles had the most associated TCRs; HLA-C alleles the fewest.

The PCR ran on 60 Vbeta and 13 Jbeta primers. Method: immunoSEQ multiplex PCR; TCRdb's copy keeps in-frame clones and lacks some. This sample has under 200,000 clones; 77% occur once, and the top ten carry about 2.6%. The V and J genes are TRBV5-1 and TRBJ2-1, with D tentatively TRBD1 (7 bases). Sequencing used PBMCs. The sequence was collected from a woman between 40 and 55 years old in good health and CMV-seropositive. CDR3 loop: CASHTGAGYNEQFF. CDR3 in DNA: TGCGCCAGCCACACAGGGGCGGGGTACAATGAGCAGTTCTTC. The full variable domain, completed using reference TRBV5-1 and TRBJ2-1, is KAGVTQTPRYLIKTRGQQVTLSCSPISGHRSVSWYQQTPGQGLQFLFEYFSETQRNKGNFPGRFSGRQFSNSRSEMNVSTLELGDSALYLCASHTGAGYNEQFFGPGTRLTVL.